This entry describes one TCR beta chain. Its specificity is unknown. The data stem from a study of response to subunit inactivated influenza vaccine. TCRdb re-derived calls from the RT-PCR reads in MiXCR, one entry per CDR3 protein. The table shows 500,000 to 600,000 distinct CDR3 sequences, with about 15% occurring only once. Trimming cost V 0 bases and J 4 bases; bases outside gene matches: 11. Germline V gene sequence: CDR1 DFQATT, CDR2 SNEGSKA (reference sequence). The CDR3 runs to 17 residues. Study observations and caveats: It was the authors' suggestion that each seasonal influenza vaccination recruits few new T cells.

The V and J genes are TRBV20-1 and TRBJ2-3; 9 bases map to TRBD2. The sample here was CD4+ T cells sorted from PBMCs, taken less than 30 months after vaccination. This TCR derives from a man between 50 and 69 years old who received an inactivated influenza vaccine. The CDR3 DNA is TGCAGTGCTAGAGATACTAGCGGGTCCACCGGGGCAGATACGCAGTATTTT. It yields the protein CSARDTSGSTGADTQYF.